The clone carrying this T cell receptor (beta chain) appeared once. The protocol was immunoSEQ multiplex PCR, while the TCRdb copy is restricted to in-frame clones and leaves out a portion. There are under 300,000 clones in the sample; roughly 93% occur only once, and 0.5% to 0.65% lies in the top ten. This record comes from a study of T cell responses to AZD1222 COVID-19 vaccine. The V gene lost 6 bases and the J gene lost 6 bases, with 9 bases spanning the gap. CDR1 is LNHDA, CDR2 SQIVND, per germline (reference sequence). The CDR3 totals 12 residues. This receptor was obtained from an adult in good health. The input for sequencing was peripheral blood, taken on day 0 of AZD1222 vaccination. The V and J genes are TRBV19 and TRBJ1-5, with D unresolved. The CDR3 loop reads CASSEGFQPQHF. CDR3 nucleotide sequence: TGTGCCAGTAGCGAAGGATTTCAGCCCCAGCATTTT.